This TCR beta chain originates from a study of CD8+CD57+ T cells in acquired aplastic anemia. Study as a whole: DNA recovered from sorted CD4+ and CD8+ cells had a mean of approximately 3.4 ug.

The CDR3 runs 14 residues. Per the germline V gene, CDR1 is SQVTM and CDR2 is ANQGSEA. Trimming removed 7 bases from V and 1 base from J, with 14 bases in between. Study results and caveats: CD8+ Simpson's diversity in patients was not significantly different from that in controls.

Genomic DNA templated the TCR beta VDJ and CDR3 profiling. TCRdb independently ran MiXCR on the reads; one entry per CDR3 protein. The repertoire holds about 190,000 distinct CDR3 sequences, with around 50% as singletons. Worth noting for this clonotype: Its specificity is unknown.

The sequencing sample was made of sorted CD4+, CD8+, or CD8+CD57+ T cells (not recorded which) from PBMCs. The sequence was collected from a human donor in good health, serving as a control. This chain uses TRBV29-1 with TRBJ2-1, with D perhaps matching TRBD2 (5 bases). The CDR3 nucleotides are TGCAGCGCCATAGCGATTACATCCTACAATGAGCAGTTCTTC. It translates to CSAIAITSYNEQFF.